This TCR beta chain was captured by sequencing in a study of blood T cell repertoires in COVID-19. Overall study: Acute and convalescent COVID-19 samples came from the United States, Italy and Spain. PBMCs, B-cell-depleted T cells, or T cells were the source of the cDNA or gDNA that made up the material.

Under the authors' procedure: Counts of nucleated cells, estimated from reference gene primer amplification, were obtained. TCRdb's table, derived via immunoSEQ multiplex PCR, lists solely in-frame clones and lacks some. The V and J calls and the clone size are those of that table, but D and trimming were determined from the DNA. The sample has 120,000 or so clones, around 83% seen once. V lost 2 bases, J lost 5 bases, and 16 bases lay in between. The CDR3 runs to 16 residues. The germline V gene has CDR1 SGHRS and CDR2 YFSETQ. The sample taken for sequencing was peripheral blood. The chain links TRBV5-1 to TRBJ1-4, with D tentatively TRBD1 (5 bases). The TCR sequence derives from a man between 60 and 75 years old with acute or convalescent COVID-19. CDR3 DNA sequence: TGCGCCAGCAGCTTCGCGGGGACCCGGGGCAATGAAAAACTGTTTTTT. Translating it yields CASSFAGTRGNEKLFF.